This T cell receptor beta chain appears in the sequencing data of a study of molecular identifiers for immune sequencing clone quantification. Study-wide context: Across replicate runs, RNA obtained from approximately 20,000 or 100,000 naive CD8 cells was divided into five, with four undergoing sequencing.

TCRdb passed the PCR reads through MiXCR, listing each CDR3 protein once. The sample holds about 86,000 distinct CDR3 sequences; roughly 25% are singletons and the top ten take roughly 0.76%. This clonotype was counted a few times. Its antigen is still unknown. Study-wide findings and caveats: Detectable among some 1 million naive cells, according to reports, was Jurkat TCR RNA spiked in from one cell. Among effectors, clones above 20 RNA copies held over 99% of molecules; among naive cells, under 1%.

Sorting was used to obtain naive CD8 T cells (CD8+CD4-CCR7+CD45RA+). The sequencing sample was made of naive CD8+ T cells from blood, with Jurkat cell RNA spiked in. As for subset: FACS-sorted CD8+CD4-CCR7+CD45RA+ naive T cells. This TCR came from a human donor in good health. Some libraries in this study had Jurkat cell RNA spiked in.

CDR3: CASSYRLAGVTDTQYF. CDR3 bases: TGTGCCAGCAGTTATCGTCTAGCGGGCGTCACAGATACGCAGTATTTT. The V gene is TRBV6-2 or TRBV6-3, the J gene TRBJ2-3, with 8 bases matching TRBD2. V was pared by 3 bases and J by 2 bases, with 7 bases of the junction left unmatched. Looked up from germline, CDR1 is MNHEY and CDR2 is SVGEGT. The CDR3 has 16 amino acids.